The 29 T cell receptor beta chains presented below share a single source sample, sequenced in a study of glioma-infiltrating T cells after dendritic cell vaccination. As to time point: after dendritic cell vaccination, including at tumor progression/relapse. Some clones are missing from TCRdb's copy, which holds only in-frame ones; the method was immunoSEQ multiplex PCR. Here the sample spans tens of thousands of clones, roughly 91% being singletons. The material was blood, obtained after dendritic cell vaccination. The receptors come from a human donor with glioblastoma.

V is TRBV27 and J is TRBJ2-1, with TRBD2 as a possible D gene (5 bases). The V end was cut by 11 bases, the J end by 7 bases, with 12 bases between. Germline values: CDR1 MNHEY, CDR2 SMNVEV (reference sequence). This CDR3 is built from 11 residues. Here the CDR3 DNA reads TGTGCCCCAAACAGAGGGAATGAGCAGTTCTTC. This encodes CAPNRGNEQFF.

The chain couples TRBV6-5 to TRBJ2-2; 8 bases fit TRBD2. CDR1 is MNHEY and CDR2 is SVGAGI in the germline V gene. The CDR3 consists of 15 residues. V trimming: 4 bases; J trimming: 4 bases; junction bases outside the gene matches: 5. CDR3 bases: TGTGCCAGCAGTTCAGCGGGAGTTGGCACCGGGGAGCTGTTTTTT. As protein: CASSSAGVGTGELFF.

This clone came up a few times. V and J are TRBV28 and TRBJ2-1; a possible D gene is TRBD2 (6 bases). Trimming left V 6 bases short and J 6 bases short, with 15 bases between. The CDR3 runs to 14 residues. Germline V lookup: CDR1 MDHEN, CDR2 SYDVKM. The chain's CDR3 is CASSTRRGRNEQFF. Written as DNA, the CDR3 is TGTGCCAGCAGCACCCGGAGGGGCCGCAATGAGCAGTTCTTC.

The chain couples TRBV27 to TRBJ2-3, with a tentative D call TRBD2 (6 bases). The CDR3 extends over 17 amino acids. Germline V gene data show CDR1 as MNHEY and CDR2 as SMNVEV (reference sequence). V shed 0 bases and J shed 4 bases, with 17 bases lying between them. CDR3 DNA sequence: TGTGCCAGCAGTTTATCGCCTCCCGGGGGTGGGGCAGATACGCAGTATTTT. Encoded protein: CASSLSPPGGGADTQYF.

This chain links TRBV11-2 with TRBJ2-7, with 8 bases lining up with TRBD1. J gave up 0 bases and V 3 bases, and 4 bases lay outside the gene matches. The germline gives CDR1 SGHAT, CDR2 FQNNGV. This CDR3 is built from 15 residues. The CDR3 region has the DNA TGTGCCAGCAGCTTGGGGACAGGAAGCTCCTACGAGCAGTACTTC. Translation: CASSLGTGSSYEQYF.

The chain employs TRBV10-2 and TRBJ2-3, with 9 bases that match TRBD2. Germline V gives CDR1 WSHSY, CDR2 SAAADI. V lost 6 bases and J lost 4; bases outside the gene matches: 11. This CDR3 is 16 amino acids long. The chain's CDR3 is CASRPLGGGAADTQYF. In DNA form, the CDR3 reads TGCGCCAGCAGACCGCTGGGCGGGGGGGCAGCAGATACGCAGTATTTT.

The chain employs TRBV4-1 and TRBJ1-1; 8 bases agree with TRBD1. Looked up from germline, CDR1 is MGHRA and CDR2 is YSYEKL. The V and J ends lost 1 base and 6 bases, in that order; junction bases with no gene match: 4. The CDR3 has 14 residues. CDR3 region: CASSQGQGIPEAFF. DNA of the CDR3: TGCGCCAGCAGCCAAGGACAGGGGATCCCTGAAGCTTTCTTT.

The chain recombines TRBV7-2 with TRBJ1-5, with a tentative D call TRBD1 (6 bases). The CDR3 spans 15 residues. CDR1 SGHTA and CDR2 FQGNSA come from the germline V gene. Trimming shortened V by 1 base and J by 6 bases, and 13 bases separated the two germline ends. For the CDR3, the DNA is TGTGCCAGCAGCTTAGTAACAGGGTATAGTCAGCCCCAGCATTTT. This codes for CASSLVTGYSQPQHF.

This clone was counted a single time. The chain employs TRBV7-9 and TRBJ1-2, with TRBD1 matching 7 bases. With 4 bases clipped from V and 6 bases from J, the junction kept 2 bases outside the gene matches. Germline-derived CDR1 and CDR2 are SEHNR and FQNEAQ (reference sequence). The CDR3 is 12 amino acids. The CDR3 loop is CASSSGGNGYTF. The CDR3 DNA reads TGTGCCAGCAGCTCAGGGGGGAATGGCTACACCTTC.

This chain uses TRBV20-1 with TRBJ2-3; D remains unclear. The CDR3 length is 11 residues. Trimming took off 8 bases at V and 7 bases at J, with 13 bases between the two ends. Per germline, CDR1 DFQATT and CDR2 SNEGSKA (reference sequence). Here the CDR3 reads CSYPEANTQYF. The DNA of the CDR3 is TGCAGTTACCCCGAGGCCAATACGCAGTATTTT.

The chain employs TRBV10-1 and TRBJ2-7, with 7 bases lining up with TRBD1. V was clipped by 2 bases and J by 3 bases; unmatched bases: 10. The CDR3 extends over 16 amino acids. Germline loops: CDR1 WNHNN, CDR2 SYGVQD (reference sequence). Here the CDR3 reads CASSEGWDSSLYEQYF. DNA for the CDR3: TGCGCCAGCAGTGAGGGGTGGGACAGCTCCCTCTACGAGCAGTACTTC.

The rearrangement joins TRBV27 to TRBJ1-5, with a tentative D call TRBD1 (5 bases). V was clipped by 3 bases and J by 9 bases, with 12 bases between them. CDR1 is MNHEY and CDR2 is SMNVEV in the germline V gene (reference sequence). The CDR3 is made up of 13 amino acids. As DNA, the CDR3 is TGTGCCAGCAGTTTTAAGGAGGGACGGCCCCAGCATTTT. This encodes CASSFKEGRPQHF.

The chain is built from TRBV5-4 and TRBJ2-1, with 8 positions matching TRBD2. The CDR3 has 15 residues. CDR1 is SGHNT, CDR2 YYREEE, per germline (reference sequence). Trimming cost V 5 bases and J 7 bases; bases outside gene matches: 11. The CDR3 reads CASRGPQREWNEQFF. The CDR3 coding sequence is TGTGCCAGCAGAGGCCCCCAGCGGGAGTGGAATGAGCAGTTCTTC. Full variable domain (outside the CDR3, taken from reference TRBV5-4 and TRBJ2-1): ETGVTQSPTHLIKTRGQQVTLRCSSQSGHNTVSWYQQALGQGPQFIFQYYREEENGRGNFPPRFSGLQFPNYSSELNVNALELDDSALYLCASRGPQREWNEQFFGPGTRLTVL.

The gene calls are TRBV5-6 and TRBJ2-3; the D gene is possibly TRBD1 (5 bases). The V end lost 4 bases, the J end lost 0 bases, and 12 bases lay between the germline ends. The CDR3 totals 15 residues. Germline-derived CDR1 and CDR2 are SGHDT and YYEEEE. The CDR3, as DNA: TGTGCCAGCAGCGGGGCCAGTGGGAGCACAGATACGCAGTATTTT. Protein sequence: CASSGASGSTDTQYF.

This chain links TRBV5-1 with TRBJ1-1, with 8 bases that match TRBD1. This CDR3 spans 15 amino acids. Germline assignment: CDR1 SGHRS and CDR2 YFSETQ. V was clipped by 3 bases and J by 2 bases; unmatched bases: 6. The CDR3 bases are TGCGCCAGCAGCTCGAGGACAGGGCGAAACACTGAAGCTTTCTTT. Translation: CASSSRTGRNTEAFF. The full variable domain, with the rest looked up from reference TRBV5-1 and TRBJ1-1, is KAGVTQTPRYLIKTRGQQVTLSCSPISGHRSVSWYQQTPGQGLQFLFEYFSETQRNKGNFPGRFSGRQFSNSRSEMNVSTLELGDSALYLCASSSRTGRNTEAFFGQGTRLTVV.

This chain joins TRBV4-3 and TRBJ2-1; D ambiguous. This CDR3 has 14 amino acids. V was clipped by 0 bases and J by 5 bases, with 8 bases between them. Per the germline V gene, CDR1 is LGHNA and CDR2 is YSLEER. DNA of the CDR3: TGCGCCAGCAGCCAAGATCTACAGAACAATGAGCAGTTCTTC. This gives the protein CASSQDLQNNEQFF.

The chain joins TRBV11-2 to TRBJ2-2, with D tentatively TRBD2 (6 bases). Germline V gene sequence: CDR1 SGHAT, CDR2 FQNNGV. The CDR3 runs 17 residues. V was clipped by 5 bases and J by 1 base, with 17 bases between them. In DNA, the CDR3 is TGTGCCAGCAGCCCCGGGGGACCTAACTTGAACACCGGGGAGCTGTTTTTT. Residues: CASSPGGPNLNTGELFF.

The gene calls are TRBV12-5 and TRBJ2-6, with 7 bases identical to TRBD1. CDR1 and CDR2 (germline): LGHNT, FRNRAP. This CDR3 contains 17 residues. V lost 1 base, J lost 0 bases, and 3 bases stayed unmatched. CDR3 protein: CASGLGTGLSGANVLTF. The CDR3 DNA reads TGTGCTAGTGGTTTGGGGACAGGTCTCTCTGGGGCCAACGTCCTGACTTTC.

The V and J genes are TRBV11-2 and TRBJ2-3; 13 nucleotides agree with TRBD2. The CDR3 has 15 amino acids. The V gene end was trimmed by 6 bases and the J gene end by 4 bases; junction bases not matched to a gene: 4. CDR1 and CDR2 (germline): SGHAT, FQNNGV. The CDR3: CASSTSGRASDTQYF. Written as DNA, the CDR3 is TGTGCCAGCAGTACTAGCGGGAGGGCCTCAGATACGCAGTATTTT.

The V and J genes are TRBV9 and TRBJ1-1; D ambiguous. With 1 base removed from V and 2 bases from J, the gap between germline ends came to 9 bases. This CDR3 has 14 residues. CDR1 and CDR2 from the germline V gene are SGDLS and YYNGEE. CDR3 sequence (DNA): TGTGCCAGCAGCGTAATTAGCAGAAACACTGAAGCTTTCTTT. This translates into CASSVISRNTEAFF.

CDR3 coding DNA: TGTGCCAGCAGCTTAGCAGGGGACACTGAAGCTTTCTTT. Encoded protein: CASSLAGDTEAFF. This sequence joins TRBV11-1 and TRBJ1-1; possible D gene TRBD1, 5 bases. Looked up from germline, CDR1 is SGHAT and CDR2 is FQDESV (reference sequence). The CDR3 loop spans 13 amino acids. With 0 bases removed from V and 3 bases from J, the gap between germline ends came to 5 bases.

V usage is TRBV9 and J usage is TRBJ1-1; no firm D call. The V end lost 4 bases, the J end lost 3 bases, and 13 bases lay between the germline ends. The CDR3 has 14 amino acids. The germline V gene encodes CDR1 SGDLS and CDR2 YYNGEE. CDR3 bases: TGTGCCAGCAGCTCCGAATCGGGATACACTGAAGCTTTCTTT. Translating gives CASSSESGYTEAFF.

The rearrangement links TRBV6-1 to TRBJ1-3; the D gene is possibly TRBD1 (6 bases). The germline gives CDR1 MNHNS, CDR2 SASEGT. V was pared by 4 bases and J by 0 bases, with 7 bases between. The CDR3 runs 14 residues. The CDR3 spells CASSVQGSGNTIYF. CDR3 nucleotides: TGTGCCAGCAGTGTACAGGGCTCTGGAAACACCATATATTTT.

Regarding this clone: Distinct nucleotide sequences in the sample also encode this CDR3. V usage is TRBV7-9 and J usage is TRBJ2-7; 7 bases match TRBD1. The CDR3 extends over 15 amino acids. Germline lookup yields CDR1 SEHNR and CDR2 FQNEAQ (reference sequence). Trimming at V came to 5 bases and at J to 4 bases, leaving 11 bases not matched to a gene. Written as DNA, the CDR3 is TGTGCCAGCAGCCACCCTGGGACAGAGACTTACGAGCAGTACTTC. Protein product: CASSHPGTETYEQYF.

The chain employs TRBV19 and TRBJ2-5; D remains ambiguous. Trimming pared 11 bases from V and 1 base from J, leaving 14 bases between. Germline-derived CDR1 and CDR2 are LNHDA and SQIVND (reference sequence). The CDR3 loop spans 13 amino acids. This CDR3 is CASSTPGQETQYF. In DNA, the CDR3 is TGTGCCTCCTCAACGCCAGGCCAAGAGACCCAGTACTTC. The full variable domain, its missing parts supplied by reference TRBV19 and TRBJ2-5, is DGGITQSPKYLFRKEGQNVTLSCEQNLNHDAMYWYRQDPGQGLRLIYYSQIVNDFQKGDIAEGYSVSREKKESFPLTVTSAQKNPTAFYLCASSTPGQETQYFGPGTRLLVL.

V gene TRBV18 combines with J gene TRBJ2-7, with D possibly matching TRBD2 (5 bases). Trimming cost V 6 bases and J 4 bases, with 13 bases left between them. From germline, CDR1 is KGHSH and CDR2 LQKENI. The CDR3 runs to 13 residues. CDR3 nucleotide sequence: TGTGCCAGCTCTCCCGGGTCGGGATACGAGCAGTACTTC. This sequence encodes CASSPGSGYEQYF.

In its sample, this clone was seen once. The chain joins TRBV30 to TRBJ2-5; TRBD1 is a possible D gene (5 bases). Germline-derived CDR1 and CDR2 are GTSNPN and SVGIG (reference sequence). The CDR3 totals 13 residues. Deletions cut 1 base from V and 2 bases from J, with 8 bases between. The CDR3 sequence is CAWSGGAQETQYF. The CDR3 nucleotides are TGTGCCTGGAGTGGGGGCGCGCAAGAGACCCAGTACTTC.

This chain uses TRBV5-4 with TRBJ1-1; weak D call: TRBD1 (6 bases). The CDR3 extends over 15 amino acids. In germline, CDR1 is SGHNT, CDR2 YYREEE (reference sequence). The V gene lost 6 bases and the J gene lost 4 bases, with 19 bases spanning the gap. The CDR3, as DNA: TGTGCCAGCACCCCGGGGGGGCAGCGAGTCACTGAAGCTTTCTTT. It specifies CASTPGGQRVTEAFF.

This chain connects TRBV27 to TRBJ2-3; no reliable D call. The CDR3 is 14 residues long. Germline-derived CDR1 and CDR2 are MNHEY and SMNVEV (reference sequence). V lost 3 bases and J lost 4, with 11 bases in between. DNA for the CDR3: TGTGCCAGCAGTTTTATTCCCGTTGCAGATACGCAGTATTTT. Residues: CASSFIPVADTQYF.